These T cell receptor beta chains were read from a single sample in a study of blood T cell repertoires in COVID-19. Profiling relied on immunoSEQ multiplex PCR, and the TCRdb table lists in-frame clones only, not all of them. The sample yields about 39,000 clones, approximately 94% seen once. Sequencing was carried out using peripheral blood. The receptors derive from a human donor with active COVID-19. The donor label of this sample is uncertain. The conserved cysteine and the conserved F or W are not part of the CDR3 here. D genes are given only for firm matches.

TRBD2	TRBV4-2	ASTVVGGAGRGGRLDEQF
-	TRBV12-3/TRBV12-4	ASSSDPNTEAF
-	TRBV6-2/TRBV6-3	ASSYDGGQETQY
-	TRBV28	ASSPRGPGQLNSPLH
-	TRBV3-1/TRBV3-2	ASSQDRTGASNQPQH
-	TRBV7-2	ASSPSSGSGNTIY
-	TRBV5-1	ASSPRDPGRYEQY
-	TRBV7-8	ASSLVGPANQPQH
-	TRBV4-1	ASSQGPGGDGYT
-	TRBV5-5	ASSSVLSYNEQF
TRBD2	TRBV5-4	ASSPLAGEAYEQY
-	TRBV7-9	ASSSFGNTIY
-	TRBV19	ASSSLAGYNEQF
-	TRBV9	ASSATGLLRGEQF
TRBD2	TRBV24-1	ATSDWREPSYEQY
-	TRBV19	ASAVSARDYGYT
-	TRBV6-4	ASSDSNLWGRINGYT
TRBD1	TRBV5-4	ASSGGQGQPQH